Detailed here is one TCR beta chain. What it binds is not known. The data were produced by immunoSEQ multiplex PCR, yet TCRdb's version contains in-frame clones alone and is incomplete. The sample consists of some 110,000 clones, about 83% of them appearing once. PCR or immunohistochemistry showed mismatch repair deficiency in every enrolled patient. The TCR-sequenced patients were a few responders to pembrolizumab. V lost 3 bases and J 7 bases, leaving 18 bases between the germline ends. This CDR3 is built from 16 residues. The germline V gene has CDR1 MGHRA and CDR2 YSYEKL. This sample was taken from a study of PD-1 blockade in mismatch repair-deficient tumors. Study in general: Enrolled about 2013-2016, patients had progressing, pretreated mismatch repair-deficient cancers of over nine types.

Study results and limitations: Tumor-resident clones, often undetectable pretreatment in blood, expanded then contracted after pembrolizumab.

The rearrangement uses TRBV4-1 and TRBJ1-4; tentative D call: TRBD1 (6 bases). Sequences were derived from peripheral blood, sampled approximately 64 weeks after starting pembrolizumab. The source is an adult with mismatch repair-deficient cancer. The DNA of the CDR3 is TGCGCCAGCAGCCACGTATCCGGGACAAAGGGTGAAAAACTGTTTTTT. Amino acids: CASSHVSGTKGEKLFF.